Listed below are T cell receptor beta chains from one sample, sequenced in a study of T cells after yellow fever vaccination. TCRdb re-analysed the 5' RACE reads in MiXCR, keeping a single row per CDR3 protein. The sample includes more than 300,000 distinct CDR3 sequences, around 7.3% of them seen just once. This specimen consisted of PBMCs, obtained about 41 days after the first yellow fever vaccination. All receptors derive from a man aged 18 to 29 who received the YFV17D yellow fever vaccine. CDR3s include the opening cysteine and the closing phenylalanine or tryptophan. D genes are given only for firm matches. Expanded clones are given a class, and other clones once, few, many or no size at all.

CASSLMQSSYNEQFF,TGTGCCAGCAGTTTGATGCAGAGCTCCTACAATGAGCAGTTCTTC,TRBV27,TRBJ2-1,-,few
CASSQFPGRLTYSGNTIYF,TGTGCCAGCAGCCAATTCCCGGGACGGTTGACCTACTCTGGAAACACCATATATTTT,TRBV4-2,TRBJ1-3,-,-
CSARAGALGLAQHF,TGCAGTGCTAGAGCTGGGGCCCTAGGGTTAGCCCAGCATTTT,TRBV20-1,TRBJ1-5,-,-
CASSLGGPSTDTQYF,TGCGCCAGCAGCTTAGGGGGCCCCAGCACAGATACGCAGTATTTT,TRBV5-1,TRBJ2-3,TRBD1,many
CASSQDSGGPYEQYF,TGCGCCAGCAGCCAAGATTCGGGAGGCCCCTACGAGCAGTACTTC,TRBV4-3,TRBJ2-7,TRBD2,many
CASSYRRVTDTQYF,TGCGCCAGCAGCTACCGACGGGTCACAGATACGCAGTATTTT,TRBV5-1,TRBJ2-3,-,-
CASRPEVRTEAFF,TGCGCCAGCAGGCCCGAGGTCCGGACTGAAGCTTTCTTT,TRBV5-1,TRBJ1-1,-,-
CASSGPRGSYNSPLHF,TGTGCCAGCAGTGGCCCCAGGGGCTCCTATAATTCACCCCTCCACTTT,TRBV6-1,TRBJ1-6,-,-
CASSLSVLGEQYF,TGTGCCAGCAGCTTATCTGTCCTAGGCGAGCAGTACTTC,TRBV7-6,TRBJ2-7,-,-
CASSFVDSGNTIYF,TGTGCCAGCAGTTTTGTGGACTCTGGAAACACCATATATTTT,TRBV12-3/TRBV12-4,TRBJ1-3,-,-
CASSPGKNTEAFF,TGTGCCAGTAGTCCGGGGAAGAACACTGAAGCTTTCTTT,TRBV19,TRBJ1-1,-,many
CASSALLDSTQYF,TGTGCCAGCAGTGCCCTCCTCGACAGCACGCAGTATTTT,TRBV25-1,TRBJ2-3,-,-
CAISEGSGGGETQYF,TGTGCCATCAGTGAAGGTAGCGGGGGCGGAGAGACCCAGTACTTC,TRBV10-3,TRBJ2-5,TRBD2,-
CASSLVALTSGAQETQYF,TGCGCCAGCAGCTTGGTGGCGTTGACTAGCGGGGCTCAAGAGACCCAGTACTTC,TRBV5-1,TRBJ2-5,TRBD2,many
CASSESTGYRETQYF,TGTGCCAGCAGTGAATCGACAGGGTACCGAGAGACCCAGTACTTC,TRBV2,TRBJ2-5,TRBD1,many
CASSSPAGSPEAFF,TGTGCCAGCAGCTCCCCGGCAGGGTCGCCTGAAGCTTTCTTT,TRBV11-2,TRBJ1-1,-,many
CSAREGRTGGAEGYTF,TGCAGTGCTAGAGAAGGGCGGACAGGGGGCGCGGAAGGCTACACCTTC,TRBV20-1,TRBJ1-2,TRBD1,-
CASSLGLAGQSTDTQYF,TGCGCCAGCAGCCTGGGACTAGCGGGGCAGAGCACAGATACGCAGTATTTT,TRBV5-1,TRBJ2-3,TRBD2,few
CSVGKGGETQYF,TGCAGCGTTGGCAAGGGGGGAGAGACCCAGTACTTC,TRBV29-1,TRBJ2-5,-,many
CASSLVTGEETQYF,TGTGCCAGCAGCTTAGTTACTGGTGAAGAGACCCAGTACTTC,TRBV7-6,TRBJ2-5,-,many
CASSSPTGTALFF,TGTGCCAGCAGTTCCCCAACCGGGACAGCGCTGTTTTTT,TRBV27,TRBJ2-2,TRBD1,many
CASSLSNRNNEQFF,TGTGCCAGCAGTTTATCGAACCGGAACAATGAGCAGTTCTTC,TRBV12-3/TRBV12-4,TRBJ2-1,-,-
CASSPLRNTGELFF,TGTGCCAGCAGCCCACTTCGGAACACCGGGGAGCTGTTTTTT,TRBV13,TRBJ2-2,-,few
CASSLQGFGYNEQFF,TGCGCCAGCAGCCTTCAGGGATTCGGCTACAATGAGCAGTTCTTC,TRBV4-1,TRBJ2-1,-,many
CASSQQGRVYTEAFF,TGTGCCAGCAGCCAACAGGGGCGGGTTTATACTGAAGCTTTCTTT,TRBV12-3/TRBV12-4,TRBJ1-1,TRBD1,many
CASSETGWTGELFF,TGTGCCAGCAGTGAGACAGGTTGGACCGGGGAGCTGTTTTTT,TRBV6-2/TRBV6-3,TRBJ2-2,-,many
CASSPQTGPANTEAFF,TGTGCCAGCAGCCCCCAGACAGGGCCGGCTAACACTGAAGCTTTCTTT,TRBV9,TRBJ1-1,TRBD1,-
CASNRGLAGPPSYNEQFF,TGTGCCAGCAACAGGGGGCTAGCGGGGCCTCCCTCCTACAATGAGCAGTTCTTC,TRBV9,TRBJ2-1,-,-
CASSQGLDRLADTQYF,TGCGCCAGCAGCCAAGGCCTAGATCGTCTCGCAGATACGCAGTATTTT,TRBV5-1,TRBJ2-3,-,once
CASSFRTLAYNEQFF,TGTGCCAGCAGTTTTAGAACCTTAGCGTACAATGAGCAGTTCTTC,TRBV6-5,TRBJ2-1,-,many
CASSGWGSSYNEQFF,TGTGCCAGCAGCGGTTGGGGGAGCTCCTACAATGAGCAGTTCTTC,TRBV6-1,TRBJ2-1,-,-
CASSPRRGRGTDTQYF,TGTGCCAGCAGCCCAAGACGGGGGCGGGGCACAGATACGCAGTATTTT,TRBV6-1,TRBJ2-3,-,few
CASSKGHGTAYNEQFF,TGTGCCAGCAGCAAGGGTCATGGGACAGCATACAATGAGCAGTTCTTC,TRBV7-3,TRBJ2-1,TRBD1,-
CASSYYGATEAFF,TGTGCCAGCAGCTACTACGGGGCCACTGAAGCTTTCTTT,TRBV7-3,TRBJ1-1,-,few
CASSLGDRESYGYTF,TGCGCCAGCAGCTTGGGCGACAGGGAGTCCTATGGCTACACCTTC,TRBV5-1,TRBJ1-2,TRBD1,few
CSVGSSGANVLTF,TGCAGCGTTGGCAGCTCTGGGGCCAACGTCCTGACTTTC,TRBV29-1,TRBJ2-6,-,-
CASSSRGGYNSPLHF,TGTGCCAGCAGTTCCAGGGGGGGATATAATTCACCCCTCCACTTT,TRBV6-5,TRBJ1-6,TRBD1,-
CSVEWGVETQYF,TGCAGCGTTGAATGGGGCGTAGAGACCCAGTACTTC,TRBV29-1,TRBJ2-5,-,few
CASSYIGLDYNEQFF,TGTGCCAGCAGTTACATTGGATTGGATTACAATGAGCAGTTCTTC,TRBV6-5,TRBJ2-1,-,-
CSARDWQGAPEAFF,TGCAGTGCTAGAGACTGGCAGGGAGCCCCTGAAGCTTTCTTT,TRBV20-1,TRBJ1-1,-,many
CASSQDPGGAGETQYF,TGTGCCAGCAGCCAAGATCCGGGGGGCGCGGGAGAGACCCAGTACTTC,TRBV3-1,TRBJ2-5,-,-
CATRRGVSFADTQYF,TGTGCCACCCGGCGTGGGGTGTCGTTCGCAGATACGCAGTATTTT,TRBV27,TRBJ2-3,-,-
CASSQYLGQGAQETQYF,TGCGCCAGCAGCCAGTACCTTGGACAGGGGGCCCAAGAGACCCAGTACTTC,TRBV4-1,TRBJ2-5,TRBD1,few
CASKTRDRSTQYF,TGTGCCAGCAAAACGCGGGACCGTTCGACCCAGTACTTC,TRBV7-2,TRBJ2-5,-,few
CASRTKRQGFEQYF,TGTGCCAGCAGGACAAAACGACAGGGGTTCGAGCAGTACTTC,TRBV5-8,TRBJ2-7,TRBD1,many
CASSAFWAANTGELFF,TGTGCCAGCAGTGCCTTTTGGGCAGCGAACACCGGGGAGCTGTTTTTT,TRBV6-2/TRBV6-3,TRBJ2-2,-,few
CASSDRGYNEQFF,TGCGCCAGCAGCGACAGGGGGTACAATGAGCAGTTCTTC,TRBV5-1,TRBJ2-1,TRBD1,many
CASSQDGPLPYNEQFF,TGTGCCAGCAGCCAAGATGGGCCCCTACCCTACAATGAGCAGTTCTTC,TRBV3-1,TRBJ2-1,-,-
CASSSGQGAVGETQYF,TGCGCCAGCAGCTCGGGACAGGGGGCAGTTGGCGAGACCCAGTACTTC,TRBV5-1,TRBJ2-5,TRBD1,-
CASSFRGIGTEAFF,TGTGCCAGCAGCTTTCGGGGCATTGGCACTGAAGCTTTCTTT,TRBV5-6,TRBJ1-1,-,few